These 7 T cell receptor beta chains originate from one sample sequenced in a study of post-analysis software for immune sequencing data. The study, taken as a whole, reports: Controls showed lower frequencies than patients for roughly five TRBV segments, and TRBV5-6, TRBV5-1 and TRBV20-1 were among these.

These receptors' targets are unknown. Built from TCR beta cDNA, the libraries had unique molecular identifiers in them. TCRdb passed the PCR reads through MiXCR, listing each CDR3 protein once. The table includes some 260,000 distinct CDR3 sequences, 36% detected once. Source material: blood. Receptor source: a girl aged 10 to 17 with multiple sclerosis.

The rearrangement uses TRBV3-1 and TRBJ2-2; perhaps D is TRBD1 or TRBD2 (5 bases each). V lost 4 bases and J lost 4, with 16 bases in between. The CDR3 length is 16 residues. Germline loops: CDR1 LGHDT, CDR2 YNNKEL (reference sequence). The CDR3 bases are TGTGCCAGCAGCCCCTGGGGGAGCAGCCTCACCGGGGAGCTGTTTTTT. Its translation is CASSPWGSSLTGELFF.

Worth noting for this clonotype: This may be a read error, as it is one base from a much larger clone. The rearrangement links TRBV9 to TRBJ2-1, with TRBD2 matching 11 bases. The CDR3 covers 15 residues. Germline CDR1 and CDR2: SGDLS and YYNGEE. V lost 3 bases, J lost 6 bases, and 5 bases stayed unmatched. CDR3 sequence (DNA): TGTGCCAGCAGCGACCGGACTAGCGGGTGCAATGAGCAGTTCTTC. The encoded protein is CASSDRTSGCNEQFF.

This clonotype was observed many times. The rearrangement uses TRBV20-1 and TRBJ2-3; 9 positions agree with TRBD1. The length of the CDR3 is 15 residues. Germline V gives CDR1 DFQATT, CDR2 SNEGSKA (reference sequence). V lost 5 bases and J lost 6; bases outside the gene matches: 12. Here the CDR3 DNA reads TGCAGTGCTTCAAATAGACAGGGGGAACGGGATACGCAGTATTTT. It encodes CSASNRQGERDTQYF.

This clonotype was observed at least ten times. The chain couples TRBV12-3 or TRBV12-4 to TRBJ1-6, with 7 bases aligning to TRBD1. J lost 10 bases, V lost 5 bases, and 8 bases had no gene match. This CDR3 has 14 residues. CDR3 nucleotides: TGTGCCAGCAGTGTGGGACAGCCAACCTCACCCCTCCACTTT. Its translation is CASSVGQPTSPLHF.

This clonotype showed up just a few times. V usage is TRBV24-1 and J usage is TRBJ2-5; the D gene is possibly TRBD1 (6 bases). There are 14 residues in the CDR3. Trimming pared 2 bases from V and 7 bases from J, leaving 13 bases between. Germline-derived CDR1 and CDR2 are KGHDR and SFDVKD. The CDR3: CATSDYPGVGTQYF. The CDR3 DNA is TGTGCCACCAGTGATTATCCAGGGGTGGGGACCCAGTACTTC.

This clonotype was detected many times. The chain couples TRBV15 to TRBJ2-6, with a tentative D call TRBD2 (5 bases). The CDR3 contains 16 residues. V gave up 2 bases and J gave up 3 bases, with 11 bases separating them. CDR1 and CDR2 (germline): LNHNV, YYDKDF (reference sequence). The CDR3 bases are TGTGCCACCAGCAGAACCCACGGGAATGGGGCCAACGTCCTGACTTTC. The encoded protein is CATSRTHGNGANVLTF.

J is TRBJ2-3 and V is TRBV20-1; 11 bases are a match to TRBD2. Germline V gene sequence: CDR1 DFQATT, CDR2 SNEGSKA (reference sequence). V lost 6 bases to trimming and J lost 3 bases; unmatched junction nucleotides: 11. This CDR3 spans 16 amino acids. The CDR3 bases are TGCAGTGCAAACTCACTAGCGGGAGAGGGTACAGATACGCAGTATTTT. It codes for CSANSLAGEGTDTQYF.